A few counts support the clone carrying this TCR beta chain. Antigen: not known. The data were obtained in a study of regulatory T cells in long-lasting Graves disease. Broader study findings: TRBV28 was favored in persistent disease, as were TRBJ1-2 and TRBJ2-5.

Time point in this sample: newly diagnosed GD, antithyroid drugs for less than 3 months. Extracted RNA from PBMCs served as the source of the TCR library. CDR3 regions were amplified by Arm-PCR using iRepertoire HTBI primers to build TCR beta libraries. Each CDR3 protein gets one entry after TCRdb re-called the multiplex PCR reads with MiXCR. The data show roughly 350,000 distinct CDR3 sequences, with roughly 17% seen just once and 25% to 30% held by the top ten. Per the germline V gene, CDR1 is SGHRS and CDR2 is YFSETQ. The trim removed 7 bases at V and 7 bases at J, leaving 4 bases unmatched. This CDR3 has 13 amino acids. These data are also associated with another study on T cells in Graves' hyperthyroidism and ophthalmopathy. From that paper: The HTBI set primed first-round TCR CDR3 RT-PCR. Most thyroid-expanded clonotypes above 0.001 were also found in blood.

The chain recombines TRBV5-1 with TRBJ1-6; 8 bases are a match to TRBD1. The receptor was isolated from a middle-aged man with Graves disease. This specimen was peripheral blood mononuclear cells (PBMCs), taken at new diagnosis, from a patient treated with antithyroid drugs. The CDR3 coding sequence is TGCGCCAGCGGACAGGGTCGAAATTCACCCCTCCACTTT. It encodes CASGQGRNSPLHF. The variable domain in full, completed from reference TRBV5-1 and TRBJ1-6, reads KAGVTQTPRYLIKTRGQQVTLSCSPISGHRSVSWYQQTPGQGLQFLFEYFSETQRNKGNFPGRFSGRQFSNSRSEMNVSTLELGDSALYLCASGQGRNSPLHFGNGTRLTVT.